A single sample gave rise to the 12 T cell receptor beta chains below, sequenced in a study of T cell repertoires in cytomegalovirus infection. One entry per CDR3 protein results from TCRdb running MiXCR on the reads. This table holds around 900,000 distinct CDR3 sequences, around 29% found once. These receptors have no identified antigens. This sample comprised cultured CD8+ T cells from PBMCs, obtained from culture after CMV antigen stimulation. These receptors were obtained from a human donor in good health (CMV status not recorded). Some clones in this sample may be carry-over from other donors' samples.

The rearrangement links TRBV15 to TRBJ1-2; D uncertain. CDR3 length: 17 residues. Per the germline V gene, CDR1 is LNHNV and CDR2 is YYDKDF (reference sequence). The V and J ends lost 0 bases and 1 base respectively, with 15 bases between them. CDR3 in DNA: TGTGCCACCAGCAGAGATCGCAGTGGGTGGGGTAACTATGGCTACACCTTC. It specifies CATSRDRSGWGNYGYTF.

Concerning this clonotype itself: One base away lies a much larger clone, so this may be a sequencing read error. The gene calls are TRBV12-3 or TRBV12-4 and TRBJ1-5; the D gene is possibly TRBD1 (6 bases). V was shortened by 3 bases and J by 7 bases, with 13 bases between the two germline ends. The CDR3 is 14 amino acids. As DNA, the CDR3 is TGTGCCAGCAGTTTGTCAGGGACAAACCAGCCCCAGCATTTT. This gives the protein CASSLSGTNQPQHF.

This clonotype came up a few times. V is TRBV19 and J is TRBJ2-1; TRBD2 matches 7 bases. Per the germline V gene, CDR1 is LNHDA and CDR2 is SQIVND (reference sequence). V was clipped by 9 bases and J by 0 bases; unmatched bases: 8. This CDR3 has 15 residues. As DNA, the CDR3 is TGTGCCAGCACGACTAGCCTTAGCTCCTACAATGAGCAGTTCTTC. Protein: CASTTSLSSYNEQFF.

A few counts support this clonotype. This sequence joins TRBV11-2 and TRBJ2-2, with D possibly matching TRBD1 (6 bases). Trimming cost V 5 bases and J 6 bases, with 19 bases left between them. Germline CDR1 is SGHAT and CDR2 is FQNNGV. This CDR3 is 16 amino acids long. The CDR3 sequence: CASSNRDTALPGELFF. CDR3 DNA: TGTGCCAGCAGCAACCGGGACACCGCTTTGCCCGGGGAGCTGTTTTTT.

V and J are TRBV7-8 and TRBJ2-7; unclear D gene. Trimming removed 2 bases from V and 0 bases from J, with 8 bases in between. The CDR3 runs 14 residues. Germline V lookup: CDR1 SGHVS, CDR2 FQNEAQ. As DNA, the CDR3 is TGTGCCAGCAGCTTAATAGACAACTCCTACGAGCAGTACTTC. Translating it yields CASSLIDNSYEQYF. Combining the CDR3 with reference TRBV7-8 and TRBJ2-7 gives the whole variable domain GAGVSQSPRYKVAKRGQDVALRCDPISGHVSLFWYQQALGQGPEFLTYFQNEAQLDKSGLPSDRFFAERPEGSVSTLKIQRTQQEDSAVYLCASSLIDNSYEQYFGPGTRLTVT.

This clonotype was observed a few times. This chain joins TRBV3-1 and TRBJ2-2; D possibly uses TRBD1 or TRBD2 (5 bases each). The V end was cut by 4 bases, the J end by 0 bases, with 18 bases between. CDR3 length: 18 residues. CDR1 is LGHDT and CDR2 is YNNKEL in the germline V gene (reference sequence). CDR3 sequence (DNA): TGTGCCAGCAGCCCCTTCGATTCGGGACGGCCGAACACCGGGGAGCTGTTTTTT. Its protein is CASSPFDSGRPNTGELFF. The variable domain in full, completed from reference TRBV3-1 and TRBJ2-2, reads DTAVSQTPKYLVTQMGNDKSIKCEQNLGHDTMYWYKQDSKKFLKIMFSYNNKELIINETVPNRFSPKSPDKAHLNLHINSLELGDSAVYFCASSPFDSGRPNTGELFFGEGSRLTVL.

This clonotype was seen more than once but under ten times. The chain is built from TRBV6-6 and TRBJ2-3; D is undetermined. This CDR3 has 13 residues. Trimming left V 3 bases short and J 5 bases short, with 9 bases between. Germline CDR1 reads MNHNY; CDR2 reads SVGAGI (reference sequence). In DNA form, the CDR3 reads TGTGCCAGCAGTTATGGTGTCGGAGATACGCAGTATTTT. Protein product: CASSYGVGDTQYF.

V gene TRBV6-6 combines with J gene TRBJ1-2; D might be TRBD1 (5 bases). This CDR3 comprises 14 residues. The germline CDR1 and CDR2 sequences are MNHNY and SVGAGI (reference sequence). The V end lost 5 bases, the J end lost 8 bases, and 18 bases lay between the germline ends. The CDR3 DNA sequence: TGTGCCAGCAGTCCCGAGGGGCCTAGGAAAGGCTACACCTTC. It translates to CASSPEGPRKGYTF.

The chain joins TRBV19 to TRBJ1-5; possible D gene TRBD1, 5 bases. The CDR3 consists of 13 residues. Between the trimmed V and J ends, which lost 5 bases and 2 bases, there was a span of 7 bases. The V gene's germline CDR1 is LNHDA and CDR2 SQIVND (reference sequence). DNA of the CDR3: TGTGCCAGTAGTGACAGTCGCAATCAGCCCCAGCATTTT. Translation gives CASSDSRNQPQHF.

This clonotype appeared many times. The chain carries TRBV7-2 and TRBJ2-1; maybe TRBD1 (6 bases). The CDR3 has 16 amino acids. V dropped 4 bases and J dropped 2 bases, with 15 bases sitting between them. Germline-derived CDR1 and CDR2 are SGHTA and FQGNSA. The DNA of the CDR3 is TGTGCCAGCAGCTCCCCTACAGGGTCCCCCTACAATGAGCAGTTCTTC. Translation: CASSSPTGSPYNEQFF.

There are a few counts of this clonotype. CDR3 coding DNA: TGTGCCAGCAGTTACAACAGGGGGGTTTCCTACGAGCAGTACTTC. This translates into CASSYNRGVSYEQYF. This chain connects TRBV6-6 to TRBJ2-7, with TRBD1 matching 8 bases. Germline trimming cut 2 bases from V and 1 base from J; bases unmatched to any gene: 4. The germline V gene has CDR1 MNHNY and CDR2 SVGAGI (reference sequence). The CDR3 totals 15 residues.

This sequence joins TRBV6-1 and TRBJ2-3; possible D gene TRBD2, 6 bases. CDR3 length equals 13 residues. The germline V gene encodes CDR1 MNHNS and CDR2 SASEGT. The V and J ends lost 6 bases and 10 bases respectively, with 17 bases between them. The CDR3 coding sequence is TGTGCCAGCAGATTGGGACCCGGGAGATCGCAGTATTTT. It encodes CASRLGPGRSQYF.